The present TCR beta chain was sequenced within a study of T cells in Graves' hyperthyroidism and ophthalmopathy. This clonotype has just a few counts. The antigen is undetermined. Amplification of TCR beta CDR3 regions used RNA as the template. First-round RT-PCR targeting the TCR CDR3 was performed with the HTBI primer set. TCRdb re-called the multiplex PCR reads through MiXCR, storing one row per CDR3 protein. Of 530,000 or so distinct CDR3 sequences listed, about 15% are singletons. V lost 0 bases and J 0 bases, leaving 12 bases between the germline ends. This CDR3 is 16 amino acids long. CDR1 is LNHNV, CDR2 YYDKDF, per germline (reference sequence). The study's findings and limits: Blood also held most thyroid clonotypes expanded beyond 0.001.

This receptor was taken from a woman aged 18-29 years with Graves' ophthalmopathy. This chain joins TRBV15 and TRBJ2-7, with D perhaps matching TRBD1 or TRBD2 (5 bases each). The sample comprised blood. Written as DNA, the CDR3 is TGTGCCACCAGCAGAGAGAGCGGTGGGGGCTCCTACGAGCAGTACTTC. It specifies CATSRESGGGSYEQYF.